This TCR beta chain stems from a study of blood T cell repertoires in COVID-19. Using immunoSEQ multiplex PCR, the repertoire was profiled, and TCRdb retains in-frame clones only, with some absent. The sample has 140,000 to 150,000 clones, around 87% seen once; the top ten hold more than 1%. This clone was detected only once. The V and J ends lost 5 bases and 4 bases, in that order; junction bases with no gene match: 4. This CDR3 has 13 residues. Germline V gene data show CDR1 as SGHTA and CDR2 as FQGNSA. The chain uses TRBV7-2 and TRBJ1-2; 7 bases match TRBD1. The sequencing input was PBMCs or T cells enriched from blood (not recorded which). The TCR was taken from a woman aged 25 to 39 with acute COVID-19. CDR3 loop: CASSRDRAYGYTF. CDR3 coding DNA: TGTGCCAGCAGCCGTGACAGGGCCTATGGCTACACCTTC.